These 5 T cell receptor beta chains were sequenced from one sample in a study of shared clonotypes between healthy human individuals. Profiled with immunoSEQ multiplex PCR; TCRdb holds only in-frame clones, not every one. The sample records 2 million to 3 million clones, roughly 93% being singletons. The sequenced material came from naive CD4+ T cells from PBMCs. Documented subset: CD45RA+ positively selected. The receptors were sampled from a man aged 18 to 29 in good health. Some clones in this sample may be carry-over from other donors' samples.

As for this clone: This same CDR3 is encoded by further DNA sequences in the sample. The gene calls are TRBV9 and TRBJ1-5; D gene ambiguous. Per germline, CDR1 SGDLS and CDR2 YYNGEE. CDR3 length: 13 residues. V shed 1 base and J shed 1 base, with 3 bases lying between them. CDR3 in amino acids: CASSVSSNQPQHF. DNA of the CDR3: TGTGCCAGCAGCGTATCAAGCAATCAGCCCCAGCATTTT.

The chain carries TRBV7-9 and TRBJ1-2; D is possibly TRBD1 (6 bases). The CDR3 runs to 16 residues. Looked up from germline, CDR1 is SEHNR and CDR2 is FQNEAQ (reference sequence). V shed 3 bases and J shed 5 bases, with 19 bases lying between them. The CDR3 loop is CASSFREGGRGYGYTF. CDR3 DNA: TGTGCCAGCAGCTTCCGAGAGGGCGGCAGGGGATATGGCTACACCTTC.

V usage is TRBV5-4 and J usage is TRBJ1-3; maybe TRBD1 (5 bases). This CDR3 contains 13 residues. CDR1 SGHNT and CDR2 YYREEE come from the germline V gene (reference sequence). The V and J ends lost 5 bases and 4 bases respectively, with 10 bases between them. Written as DNA, the CDR3 is TGTGCCAGCAGTGGGGCTGCCGGAAACACCATATATTTT. As protein: CASSGAAGNTIYF.

This chain links TRBV7-2 with TRBJ2-7; D uncertain. V lost 3 bases to trimming and J lost 6 bases, with 12 bases between them. The CDR3 is 13 residues long. The V gene's germline CDR1 is SGHTA and CDR2 FQGNSA. In DNA, the CDR3 is TGTGCCAGCAGCTTTACCGGTCGGGCCGAGCAGTACTTC. As protein: CASSFTGRAEQYF.

The chain combines TRBV28 with TRBJ2-3; D call uncertain. The CDR3 spans 13 residues. V was pared by 8 bases and J by 1 base, with 10 bases between. Germline loops: CDR1 MDHEN, CDR2 SYDVKM. Here the CDR3 DNA reads TGTGCCAGCTCGGGCAGCCGCACAGATACGCAGTATTTT. It encodes CASSGSRTDTQYF.